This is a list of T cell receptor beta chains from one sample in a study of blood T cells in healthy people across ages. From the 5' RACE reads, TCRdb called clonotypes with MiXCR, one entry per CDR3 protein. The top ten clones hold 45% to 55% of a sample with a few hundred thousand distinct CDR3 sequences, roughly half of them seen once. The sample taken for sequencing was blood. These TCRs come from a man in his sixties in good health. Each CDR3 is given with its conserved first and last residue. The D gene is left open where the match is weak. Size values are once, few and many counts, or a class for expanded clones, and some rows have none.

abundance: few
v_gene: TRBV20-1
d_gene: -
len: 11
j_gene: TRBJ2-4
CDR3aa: CSARDRRIQYF
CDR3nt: TGCAGTGCCCGGGACCGAAGAATTCAGTACTTC

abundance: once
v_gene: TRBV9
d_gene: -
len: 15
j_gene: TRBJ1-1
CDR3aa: CASSKSPGANTEAFF
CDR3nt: TGTGCCAGCAGCAAAAGCCCCGGGGCGAACACTGAAGCTTTCTTT

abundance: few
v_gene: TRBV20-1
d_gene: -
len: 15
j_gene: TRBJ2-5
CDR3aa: CSAPPSGLSQETQYF
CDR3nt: TGCAGTGCCCCCCCCTCGGGGCTTAGCCAAGAGACCCAGTACTTC

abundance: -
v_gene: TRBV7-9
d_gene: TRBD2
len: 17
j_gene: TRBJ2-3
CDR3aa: CASGPSGGGPITDTQYF
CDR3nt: TGTGCCAGCGGCCCCTCTGGCGGGGGGCCTATCACAGATACGCAGTATTTT

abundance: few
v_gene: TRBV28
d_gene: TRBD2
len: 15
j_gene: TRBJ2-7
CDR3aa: CASSPPQRGSYEQYF
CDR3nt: TGTGCCAGCAGCCCTCCCCAGCGGGGCTCCTACGAGCAGTACTTC

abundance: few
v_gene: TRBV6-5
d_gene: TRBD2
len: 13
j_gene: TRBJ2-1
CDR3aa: CATRLAGRDEQFF
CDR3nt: TGTGCCACCCGACTAGCGGGAAGAGATGAGCAGTTCTTC

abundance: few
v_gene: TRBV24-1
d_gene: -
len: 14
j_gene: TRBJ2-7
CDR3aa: CATSDSGGNYEQYF
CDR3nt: TGTGCCACCAGTGATTCTGGCGGGAACTACGAGCAGTACTTC

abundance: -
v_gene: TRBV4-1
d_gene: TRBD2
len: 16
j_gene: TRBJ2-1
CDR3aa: CASSQDGVAGTDEQFF
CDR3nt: TGCGCCAGCAGCCAAGATGGGGTAGCGGGGACCGATGAGCAGTTCTTC

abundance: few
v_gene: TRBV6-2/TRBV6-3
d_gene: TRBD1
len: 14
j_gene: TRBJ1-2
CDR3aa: CASTPIQGLRGYTF
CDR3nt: TGTGCCAGCACCCCAATACAGGGGCTACGTGGCTACACCTTC

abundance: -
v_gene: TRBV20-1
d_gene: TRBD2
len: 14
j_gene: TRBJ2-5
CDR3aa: CSARDRTSRETQYF
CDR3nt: TGCAGTGCTAGAGATCGGACTAGCAGAGAGACCCAGTACTTC

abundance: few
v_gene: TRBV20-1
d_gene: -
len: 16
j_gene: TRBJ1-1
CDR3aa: CSARDRGSNWNTEAFF
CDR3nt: TGCAGTGCTAGAGATCGAGGGTCGAACTGGAACACTGAAGCTTTCTTT

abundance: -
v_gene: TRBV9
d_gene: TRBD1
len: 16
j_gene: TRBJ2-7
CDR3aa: CASSFRTGTGFYEQYF
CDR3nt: TGTGCCAGCAGCTTCCGGACCGGGACAGGGTTTTACGAGCAGTACTTC

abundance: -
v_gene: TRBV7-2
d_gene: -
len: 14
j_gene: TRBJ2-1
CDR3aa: CASSSYRVGNEQFF
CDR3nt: TGTGCCAGCAGCTCCTACAGGGTAGGAAATGAGCAGTTCTTC

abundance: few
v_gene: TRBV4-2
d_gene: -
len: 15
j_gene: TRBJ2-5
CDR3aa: CASSQEATTYNEQYF
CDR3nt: TGTGCCAGCAGCCAAGAAGCCACTACCTACAATGAGCAGTACTTC

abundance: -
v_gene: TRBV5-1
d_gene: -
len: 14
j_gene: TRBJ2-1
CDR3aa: CASSLGGVYNEQFF
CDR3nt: TGCGCCAGCAGCTTGGGGGGGGTCTACAATGAGCAGTTCTTC

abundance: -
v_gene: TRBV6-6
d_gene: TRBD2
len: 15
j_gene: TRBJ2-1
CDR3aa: CASSYGTSGDNEQFF
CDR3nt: TGTGCCAGCAGTTATGGGACTAGCGGAGACAATGAGCAGTTCTTC

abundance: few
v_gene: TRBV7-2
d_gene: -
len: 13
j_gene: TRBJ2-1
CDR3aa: CASSLDQRYEQFF
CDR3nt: TGTGCCAGCAGCTTGGATCAGCGGTATGAGCAGTTCTTC

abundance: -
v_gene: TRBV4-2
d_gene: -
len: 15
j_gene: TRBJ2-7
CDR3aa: CASSQSGGVGYEQYF
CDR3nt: TGTGCCAGCAGCCAGTCAGGGGGGGTAGGGTACGAGCAGTACTTC

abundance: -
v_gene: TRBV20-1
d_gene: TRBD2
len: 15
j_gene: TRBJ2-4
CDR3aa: CSASSGGTTKNIQYF
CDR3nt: TGCAGTGCTAGTTCGGGGGGGACGACCAAAAACATTCAGTACTTC

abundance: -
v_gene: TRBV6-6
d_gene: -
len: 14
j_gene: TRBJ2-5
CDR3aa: CASSDGTGQETQYF
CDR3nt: TGTGCCAGCAGTGACGGTACAGGGCAAGAGACCCAGTACTTC

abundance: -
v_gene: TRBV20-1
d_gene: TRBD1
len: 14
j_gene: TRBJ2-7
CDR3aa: CSAKAGGAREAQYF
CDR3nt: TGCAGTGCCAAGGCAGGGGGCGCGAGGGAGGCCCAGTACTTC

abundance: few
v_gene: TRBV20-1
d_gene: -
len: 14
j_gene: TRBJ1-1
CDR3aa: CSARFEGPHTEAFF
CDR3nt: TGCAGTGCTCGCTTTGAGGGGCCCCACACTGAAGCTTTCTTT

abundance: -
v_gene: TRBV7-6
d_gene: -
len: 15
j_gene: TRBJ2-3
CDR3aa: CASSLGVAGTDTQYF
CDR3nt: TGTGCCAGCAGCTTAGGAGTAGCCGGCACAGATACGCAGTATTTT

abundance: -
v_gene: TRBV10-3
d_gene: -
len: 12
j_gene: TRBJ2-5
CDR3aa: CAISDFGETQYF
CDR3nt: TGTGCCATCAGCGATTTTGGAGAGACCCAGTACTTC

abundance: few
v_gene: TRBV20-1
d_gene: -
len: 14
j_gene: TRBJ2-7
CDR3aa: CSASSDRFYYEQYF
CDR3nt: TGCAGTGCTAGTAGCGACAGGTTCTACTACGAGCAGTACTTC

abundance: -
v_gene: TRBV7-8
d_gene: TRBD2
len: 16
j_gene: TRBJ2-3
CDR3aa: CASSGQGGRSSDTQYF
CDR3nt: TGTGCCAGCAGCGGTCAGGGCGGGAGGAGTTCAGATACGCAGTATTTT

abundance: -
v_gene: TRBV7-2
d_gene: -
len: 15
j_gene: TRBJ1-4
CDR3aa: CASSLGSSTNEKLFF
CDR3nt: TGTGCCAGCAGCTTAGGGTCATCAACTAATGAAAAACTGTTTTTT

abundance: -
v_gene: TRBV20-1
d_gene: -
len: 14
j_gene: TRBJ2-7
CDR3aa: CSAGSQIAHYERYF
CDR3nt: TGCAGTGCTGGGTCCCAGATAGCGCACTACGAGCGGTACTTC

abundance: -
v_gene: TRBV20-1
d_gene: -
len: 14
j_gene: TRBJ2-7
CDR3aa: CSALGLSSYNEQYF
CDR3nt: TGCAGTGCCCTCGGACTAAGCTCCTACAATGAGCAGTACTTC

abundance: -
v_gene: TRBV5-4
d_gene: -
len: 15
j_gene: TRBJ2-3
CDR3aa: CASSFSVQNTDTQYF
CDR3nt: TGTGCCAGCAGCTTTTCCGTGCAGAACACAGATACGCAGTATTTT

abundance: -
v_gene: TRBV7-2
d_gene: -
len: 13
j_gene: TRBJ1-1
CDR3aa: CASSSVGGGEAFF
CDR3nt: TGTGCCAGCAGCTCAGTGGGGGGTGGAGAAGCTTTCTTT

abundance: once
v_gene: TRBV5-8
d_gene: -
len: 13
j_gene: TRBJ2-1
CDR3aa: CASSLAEGYEQFF
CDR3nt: TGTGCCAGCAGCTTGGCCGAGGGCTATGAGCAGTTCTTC

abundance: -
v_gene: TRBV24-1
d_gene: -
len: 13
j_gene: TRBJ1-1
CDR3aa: CATSQTGNTEAFF
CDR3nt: TGTGCCACCAGTCAGACAGGGAACACTGAAGCTTTCTTT

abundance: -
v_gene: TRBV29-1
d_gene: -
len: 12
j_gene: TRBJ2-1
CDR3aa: CSINQGLNEQFF
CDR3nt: TGCAGCATTAATCAGGGACTCAATGAGCAGTTCTTC

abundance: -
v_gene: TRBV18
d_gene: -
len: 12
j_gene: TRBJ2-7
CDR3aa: CASSQRTDEQYF
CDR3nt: TGTGCCAGCTCACAACGGACAGACGAGCAGTACTTC

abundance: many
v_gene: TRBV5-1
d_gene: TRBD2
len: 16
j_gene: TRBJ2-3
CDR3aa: CASSLALAGAGDTQYF
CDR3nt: TGCGCCAGCAGCTTGGCGTTAGCGGGGGCCGGAGATACGCAGTATTTT

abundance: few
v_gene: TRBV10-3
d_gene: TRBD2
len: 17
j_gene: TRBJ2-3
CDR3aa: CAISESRGSGRKDTQYF
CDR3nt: TGTGCCATCAGTGAGTCGCGTGGGAGCGGGAGGAAGGATACGCAGTATTTT

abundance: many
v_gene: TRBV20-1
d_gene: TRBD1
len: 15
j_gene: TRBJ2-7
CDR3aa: CSARDDRTGGYEQYF
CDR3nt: TGCAGTGCTAGAGACGATCGGACAGGGGGGTACGAGCAGTACTTC

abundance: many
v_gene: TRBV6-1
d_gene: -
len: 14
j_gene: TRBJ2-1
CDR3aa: CASTETGPYNEQFF
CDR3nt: TGTGCCAGCACCGAGACAGGACCTTACAATGAGCAGTTCTTC

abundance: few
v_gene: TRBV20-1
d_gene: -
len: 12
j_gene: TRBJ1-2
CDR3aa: CSAPPRNYGYTF
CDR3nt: TGCAGTGCACCACCCCGAAACTATGGCTACACCTTC

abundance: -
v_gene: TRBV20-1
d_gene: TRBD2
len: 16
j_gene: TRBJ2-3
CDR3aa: CSARGGAGGPADTQYF
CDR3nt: TGCAGTGCTAGGGGAGGGGCGGGAGGGCCAGCAGATACGCAGTATTTT

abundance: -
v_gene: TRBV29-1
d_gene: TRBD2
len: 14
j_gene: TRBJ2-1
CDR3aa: CSVDLRGGNNEQFF
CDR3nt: TGCAGCGTTGATCTACGGGGGGGCAACAATGAGCAGTTCTTC

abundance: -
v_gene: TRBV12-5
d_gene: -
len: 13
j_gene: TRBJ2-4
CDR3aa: CASGPPDRRIQYF
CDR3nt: TGTGCTAGTGGTCCCCCGGACAGAAGAATTCAGTACTTC

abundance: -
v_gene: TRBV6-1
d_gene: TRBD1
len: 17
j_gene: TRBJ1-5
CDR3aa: CASSVPPGQGANQPQHF
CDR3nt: TGTGCCAGCAGTGTCCCCCCGGGACAGGGGGCCAATCAGCCCCAGCATTTT

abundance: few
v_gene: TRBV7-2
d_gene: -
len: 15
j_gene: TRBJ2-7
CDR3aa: CASAGLGAVLYEQYF
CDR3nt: TGTGCCAGCGCTGGATTGGGAGCGGTACTCTACGAGCAGTACTTC

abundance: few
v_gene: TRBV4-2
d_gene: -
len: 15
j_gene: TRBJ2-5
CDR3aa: CASSQEGVFEETQYF
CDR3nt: TGTGCCAGCAGCCAAGAAGGGGTTTTTGAGGAGACCCAGTACTTC

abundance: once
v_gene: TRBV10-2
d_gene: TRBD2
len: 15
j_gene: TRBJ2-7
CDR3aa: CASSVASGGRYEQYF
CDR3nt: TGCGCCAGCAGTGTAGCTAGCGGGGGCCGTTACGAGCAGTACTTC

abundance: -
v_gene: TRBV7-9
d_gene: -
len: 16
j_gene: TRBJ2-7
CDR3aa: CASSLIKKTTWGEQYF
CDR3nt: TGTGCCAGCAGCCTAATAAAGAAGACGACCTGGGGCGAGCAGTACTTC

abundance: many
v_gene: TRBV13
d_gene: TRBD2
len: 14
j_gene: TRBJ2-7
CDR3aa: CASSLRLAGYEQYF
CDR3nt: TGTGCCAGCAGCTTACGGCTAGCGGGATACGAGCAGTACTTC

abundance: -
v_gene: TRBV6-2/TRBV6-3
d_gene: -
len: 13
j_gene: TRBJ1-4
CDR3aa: CASRPGYNEKLFF
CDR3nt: TGTGCCAGCAGACCGGGGTATAATGAAAAACTGTTTTTT

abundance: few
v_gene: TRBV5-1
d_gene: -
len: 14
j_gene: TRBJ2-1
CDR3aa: CASSLYGNYNEQFF
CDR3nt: TGCGCCAGCAGCTTGTATGGTAACTACAATGAGCAGTTCTTC

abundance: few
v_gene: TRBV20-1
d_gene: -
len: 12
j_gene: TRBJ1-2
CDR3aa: CSARVVNYGYTF
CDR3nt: TGCAGTGCTAGGGTGGTTAACTATGGCTACACCTTC

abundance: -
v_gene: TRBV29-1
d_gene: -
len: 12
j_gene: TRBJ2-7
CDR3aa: CSVLGRTYEQYF
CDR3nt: TGCAGCGTCCTGGGACGGACCTACGAGCAGTACTTC

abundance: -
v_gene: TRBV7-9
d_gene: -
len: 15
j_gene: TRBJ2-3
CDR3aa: CASSLDDREGDTQYF
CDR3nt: TGTGCCAGCAGCTTAGACGACAGGGAGGGAGATACGCAGTATTTT